This is a list of T cell receptor beta chains from one sample in a study of cytomegalovirus exposure and HLA in healthy donors. The data were produced by immunoSEQ multiplex PCR, yet TCRdb's version contains in-frame clones alone and is incomplete. The sample lists 130,000 to 150,000 clones, around three quarters occurring once. The sample was PBMCs. These receptors were obtained from a woman aged 40 to 49 in good health and CMV-seropositive. Both conserved end residues are part of each CDR3. The D gene is left open where the match is weak. Rows may omit the clone size; those that give it use once, few, many or a size class.

>TRBV2|.|.|TRBJ1-4
CASSGQITNEKLFF
TGTGCCAGCAGTGGGCAGATAACTAATGAAAAACTGTTTTTT
>TRBV5-1|few|TRBD1|TRBJ2-5
CASSSGQGETQYF
TGCGCCAGCAGCTCGGGACAGGGAGAGACCCAGTACTTC
>TRBV5-1|.|.|TRBJ2-5
CASSFGREEQETQYF
TGCGCCAGCAGCTTCGGCAGGGAGGAGCAAGAGACCCAGTACTTC
>TRBV11-3|.|TRBD1|TRBJ2-2
CASSVGQGGTGELFF
TGTGCCAGCAGCGTGGGACAGGGTGGAACCGGGGAGCTGTTTTTT
>TRBV7-2|.|.|TRBJ2-7
CASNDYSYEQYF
TGTGCCAGCAACGACTACTCCTACGAGCAGTACTTC
>TRBV6-1|.|.|TRBJ2-2
CASRLTLTGTGELFF
TGTGCCAGCAGGCTCACTTTGACAGGCACCGGGGAGCTGTTTTTT
>TRBV28|.|.|TRBJ1-2
CASSKGGGNYGYTF
TGTGCCAGCAGCAAAGGGGGGGGTAACTATGGCTACACCTTC
>TRBV5-1|.|.|TRBJ2-7
CASSLANGGFYEQYF
TGCGCCAGCAGCTTGGCCAACGGGGGATTCTACGAGCAGTACTTC
>TRBV2|.|.|TRBJ1-2
CASREDGVVYGYTF
TGTGCCAGCAGGGAGGACGGGGTAGTCTATGGCTACACCTTC
>TRBV5-1|.|TRBD2|TRBJ2-1
CASSHGLAGDYNEQFF
TGCGCCAGCAGCCACGGACTAGCGGGGGACTACAATGAGCAGTTCTTC
>TRBV27|.|.|TRBJ2-7
CASTSHREDYEQYF
TGTGCCAGCACGAGCCATAGGGAGGACTACGAGCAGTACTTC
>TRBV30|once|.|TRBJ1-2
CAWIDNLGYGYTF
TGTGCCTGGATTGACAACCTCGGCTATGGCTACACCTTC
>TRBV14|.|.|TRBJ2-5
CASRLSGGLRETQYF
TGTGCCAGCCGGTTGTCGGGGGGCCTAAGGGAGACCCAGTACTTC
>TRBV11-2|.|.|TRBJ2-3
CASSLGGEYTQYF
TGTGCCAGCAGCTTGGGCGGGGAGTATACGCAGTATTTT
>TRBV10-3|.|.|TRBJ1-1
CAISAIQNTEAFF
TGTGCCATCAGTGCTATCCAGAACACTGAAGCTTTCTTT
>TRBV2|.|.|TRBJ1-1
CASREAHMNTEAFF
TGCGCCAGCAGAGAGGCACACATGAACACTGAAGCTTTCTTT
>TRBV12-5|few|.|TRBJ2-3
CASGLSTRDTQYF
TGTGCTAGTGGTTTGTCGACAAGAGATACGCAGTATTTT
>TRBV2|.|TRBD2|TRBJ2-3
CASRPRLAGTDTQYF
TGTGCCAGCAGGCCTCGACTAGCGGGAACAGATACGCAGTATTTT
>TRBV6-1|once|.|TRBJ2-7
CASTGRNFLPYEQYF
TGTGCCAGCACGGGGAGAAATTTTCTCCCCTACGAGCAGTACTTC
>TRBV5-1|.|TRBD2|TRBJ2-1
CASSLESGDFTNEQFF
TGCGCCAGCAGCTTGGAGAGCGGGGATTTCACCAATGAGCAGTTCTTC
>TRBV7-9|.|TRBD1|TRBJ1-1
CASSLGQANTEAFF
TGTGCCAGCAGCTTGGGACAGGCGAACACTGAAGCTTTCTTT
>TRBV18|once|TRBD2|TRBJ2-1
CASSPILAGGSYNEQFF
TGTGCCAGCTCACCGATACTAGCGGGGGGATCCTACAATGAGCAGTTCTTC
>TRBV29-1|.|.|TRBJ2-1
CSVVDSLGYNEQFF
TGCAGCGTCGTGGACAGCTTGGGCTACAATGAGCAGTTCTTC
>TRBV11-3|.|TRBD1|TRBJ2-3
CASSQGTGGDTQYF
TGTGCCAGCAGCCAGGGGACAGGGGGAGATACGCAGTATTTT
>TRBV10-2|.|TRBD1|TRBJ1-4
CASSGTGDSEKLFF
TGCGCCAGCAGTGGGACAGGGGACAGTGAAAAACTGTTTTTT